This paragraph reports one T cell receptor beta chain. Antigen: not known. The data originate from a study of identical twins. General study results and limits: Its conclusions, products of cross-sectional statistical analysis, did not come from following the same donors. With monozygotic twins, out-of-frame TCR alpha sharing exceeded what models estimated.

The authors used template switching to add a universal primer site and gave cDNA unique molecular identifiers. Using its own MiXCR run on the 5' RACE reads, TCRdb lists one record per CDR3 protein. The table has hundreds of thousands of distinct CDR3 sequences, more than 9% seen once. Trimming shortened V by 3 bases and J by 0 bases, and 13 bases separated the two germline ends. Germline lookup yields CDR1 KGHDR and CDR2 SFDVKD. The CDR3 length is 16 residues. In addition, the sample was reused for a study of yellow fever vaccine responses in identical twins.

The sequence derives from a woman aged 18-29 years in good health. This chain joins TRBV24-1 and TRBJ2-5; D gene uncertain. Specimen: CD8+ T cells sorted from blood. The CDR3 here is CATSDPRRRDQETQYF. CDR3 coding DNA: TGTGCCACCAGTGATCCTCGACGACGGGACCAAGAGACCCAGTACTTC.